Listed here are 5 T cell receptor beta chains from one sample, sequenced in a study of glioma-infiltrating T cells after dendritic cell vaccination. Clones were read by immunoSEQ multiplex PCR, and TCRdb kept only the in-frame ones, dropping some. The sample includes 80,000 to 95,000 clones, over 65% seen only once; the top ten take about 2.9%. The sample in question was blood, obtained before dendritic cell vaccination. The receptor source for this set is a human donor with glioblastoma.

V gene TRBV15 combines with J gene TRBJ1-5, with TRBD1 identical over 7 bases. CDR3 length: 15 amino acids. The ends lost 1 base at V and 5 bases at J; junction bases unmatched: 5. Germline CDR1 is LNHNV and CDR2 is YYDKDF (reference sequence). The CDR3 region is CATSRGTGFDQPQHF. CDR3 DNA: TGTGCCACCAGCAGAGGGACAGGATTCGATCAGCCCCAGCATTTT.

This chain links TRBV10-3 with TRBJ2-2; D is perhaps TRBD2 (6 bases). Trimming cost V 8 bases and J 4 bases, with 11 bases left between them. CDR1 and CDR2 from the germline V gene are ENHRY and SYGVKD. The CDR3 is 13 residues long. CDR3 bases: TGTGCCATCCGCGGGACTCCCACCGGGGAGCTGTTTTTT. It encodes CAIRGTPTGELFF.

V gene TRBV6-6 combines with J gene TRBJ1-1; 12 bases line up with TRBD1. The CDR3 is 16 amino acids. From germline, CDR1 is MNHNY and CDR2 SVGAGI (reference sequence). V was clipped by 6 bases and J by 4 bases; unmatched bases: 9. In DNA form, the CDR3 reads TGTGCCAGCAGATCTACGTCGGGACAGGGGGCCACTGAAGCTTTCTTT. Translation: CASRSTSGQGATEAFF.

The chain employs TRBV30 and TRBJ2-5; 10 bases line up with TRBD2. V lost 4 bases and J lost 5; bases outside the gene matches: 10. Germline V CDR1 and CDR2: GTSNPN, SVGIG (reference sequence). CDR3 size: 15 residues. CDR3 nucleotide sequence: TGTGCCTGGAATCTCCTAGCGGGAGCAGGGGAGACCCAGTACTTC. Translation gives CAWNLLAGAGETQYF.

The gene calls are TRBV6-1 and TRBJ1-4; 7 bases fit TRBD1. The junction had 7 bases not matched to a gene; V was cut back by 6 bases and J by 6 bases. This CDR3 is built from 14 residues. Germline V gene data show CDR1 as MNHNS and CDR2 as SASEGT. The DNA for the CDR3 is TGTGCCAGCAGGCCCGGGACAGCGGATGAAAAACTGTTTTTT. Protein sequence: CASRPGTADEKLFF.